This T cell receptor beta chain appears in the sequencing data of a study of control samples from healthy donors and cancer patients. The assay was immunoSEQ multiplex PCR, and TCRdb's table has in-frame clones only and misses some. The sample lists about 80,000 clones; 91% were seen once. CDR1 is MNHEY and CDR2 is SMNVEV in the germline V gene (reference sequence). The CDR3 consists of 14 residues. V gave up 8 bases and J gave up 7 bases, with 18 bases separating them. Sequenced input: blood. The rearrangement uses TRBV27 and TRBJ1-3, with D maybe TRBD1 (5 bases). The TCR was taken from a man between 50 and 59 years old in good health. This chain's CDR3 is CASRAGGRSNTIYF. DNA of the CDR3: TGTGCCAGCCGTGCCGGGGGGAGATCCAACACCATATATTTT.